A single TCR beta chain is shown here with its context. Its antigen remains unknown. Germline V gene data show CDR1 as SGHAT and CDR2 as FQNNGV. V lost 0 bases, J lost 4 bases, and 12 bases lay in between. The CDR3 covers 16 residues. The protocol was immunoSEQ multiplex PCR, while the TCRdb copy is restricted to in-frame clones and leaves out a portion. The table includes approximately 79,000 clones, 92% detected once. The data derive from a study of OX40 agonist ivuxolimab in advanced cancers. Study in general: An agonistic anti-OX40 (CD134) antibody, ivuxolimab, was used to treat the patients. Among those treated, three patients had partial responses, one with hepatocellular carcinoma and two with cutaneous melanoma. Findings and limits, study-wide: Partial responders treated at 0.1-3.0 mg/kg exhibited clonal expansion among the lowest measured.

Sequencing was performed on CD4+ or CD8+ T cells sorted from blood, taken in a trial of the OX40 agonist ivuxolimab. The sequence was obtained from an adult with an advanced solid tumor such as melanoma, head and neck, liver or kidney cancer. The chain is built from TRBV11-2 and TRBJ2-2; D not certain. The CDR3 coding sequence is TGTGCCAGCAGCTTAGAGGCGTCGCTTGTCACCGGGGAGCTGTTTTTT. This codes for CASSLEASLVTGELFF. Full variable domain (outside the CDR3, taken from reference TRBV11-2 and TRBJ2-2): EAGVAQSPRYKIIEKRQSVAFWCNPISGHATLYWYQQILGQGPKLLIQFQNNGVVDDSQLPKDRFSAERLKGVDSTLKIQPAKLEDSAVYLCASSLEASLVTGELFFGEGSRLTVL.